Following are 21 T cell receptor beta chains from one sample sequenced in a study of cytomegalovirus exposure and HLA in healthy donors. 60 Vbeta and 13 Jbeta primers were used in PCR. Method: immunoSEQ multiplex PCR; TCRdb's copy keeps in-frame clones and lacks some. Among fewer than 200,000 clones listed, roughly 70% were seen once. The sequenced material came from PBMCs. These receptors came from a woman aged 35 to 49 in good health and CMV-seropositive.

Only a few counts were recorded for this clone. The chain has TRBV9 and TRBJ1-1; D is undetermined. V lost 0 bases and J lost 1, with 4 bases in between. Germline-derived CDR1 and CDR2 are SGDLS and YYNGEE. This CDR3 contains 13 residues. CDR3 sequence reads: CASSVGPNTEAFF. CDR3 in DNA: TGTGCCAGCAGCGTAGGGCCGAACACTGAAGCTTTCTTT.

This clone was observed a few times. The V call is TRBV19, the J call TRBJ1-1; a possible D gene is TRBD1 (6 bases). Germline V gene sequence: CDR1 LNHDA, CDR2 SQIVND (reference sequence). This CDR3 has 15 amino acids. V was pared by 6 bases and J by 0 bases, with 14 bases between. The CDR3 DNA reads as TGTGCCAGTAGGATAAGGGGGAACATGAACACTGAAGCTTTCTTT. This codes for CASRIRGNMNTEAFF.

The chain uses TRBV5-1 and TRBJ1-2; D is undetermined. Trimming took off 0 bases at V and 8 bases at J, with 11 bases between the two ends. Germline lookup yields CDR1 SGHRS and CDR2 YFSETQ. The CDR3 length is 13 residues. The CDR3 loop reads CASSLAGSRGYTF. CDR3 nucleotide sequence: TGCGCCAGCAGCTTGGCGGGTTCGAGGGGCTACACCTTC. Looking up the rest from reference TRBV5-1 and TRBJ1-2 gives the full variable domain: KAGVTQTPRYLIKTRGQQVTLSCSPISGHRSVSWYQQTPGQGLQFLFEYFSETQRNKGNFPGRFSGRQFSNSRSEMNVSTLELGDSALYLCASSLAGSRGYTFGSGTRLTVV.

This chain connects TRBV5-1 to TRBJ1-1; the D is unclear. With 0 bases removed from V and 1 base from J, the gap between germline ends came to 4 bases. The CDR3 sequence is 13 residues long. The germline gives CDR1 SGHRS, CDR2 YFSETQ. In DNA form, the CDR3 reads TGCGCCAGCAGCTTGGGGGCGAACACTGAAGCTTTCTTT. This encodes CASSLGANTEAFF.

This sequence joins TRBV18 and TRBJ2-7, with TRBD2 matching over 8 bases. J was trimmed by 1 base and V by 5 bases; bases with no gene match: 7. Germline CDR1 reads KGHSH; CDR2 reads LQKENI. The length of the CDR3 is 15 residues. CDR3 nucleotide sequence: TGTGCCAGCTCAAAAGCGGGAGATTGGTCCTACGAGCAGTACTTC. It specifies CASSKAGDWSYEQYF.

This clone has only one observation. The gene calls are TRBV29-1 and TRBJ2-1, with 9 bases fitting TRBD2. The length of the CDR3 is 13 residues. V was pared by 4 bases and J by 8 bases, with 6 bases of the junction left unmatched. CDR1 is SQVTM and CDR2 is ANQGSEA in the germline V gene. The CDR3 is CSVGGLAWHEQFF. CDR3 sequence (DNA): TGCAGCGTTGGAGGACTAGCGTGGCATGAGCAGTTCTTC.

The chain recombines TRBV5-4 with TRBJ2-5; TRBD1 matches 7 bases. Trimming removed 0 bases from V and 11 bases from J; junction bases left unmatched: 13. The CDR3 sequence is 15 residues long. Germline CDR1 SGHNT, CDR2 YYREEE (reference sequence). CDR3 region: CASSLVSSTQGEQYF. DNA for the CDR3: TGTGCCAGCAGCTTGGTCAGTTCTACCCAGGGGGAGCAGTACTTC.

The chain combines TRBV4-3 with TRBJ2-7; D is perhaps TRBD1 (6 bases). This CDR3 spans 15 amino acids. Trimming cost V 0 bases and J 2 bases, with 11 bases left between them. Germline CDR1 and CDR2: LGHNA and YSLEER. CDR3: CASSQEQGLTYEQYF. CDR3 nucleotides: TGCGCCAGCAGCCAAGAACAGGGCTTAACCTACGAGCAGTACTTC.

The chain uses TRBV28 and TRBJ1-1; 10 bases match TRBD1. J was trimmed by 5 bases and V by 5 bases; bases with no gene match: 5. The CDR3 has 14 residues. The germline gives CDR1 MDHEN, CDR2 SYDVKM. As DNA, the CDR3 is TGTGCCAGCAGTACGACAGGGGGCAAGACTGAAGCTTTCTTT. It yields the protein CASSTTGGKTEAFF.

The chain employs TRBV5-3 and TRBJ1-2, with D unresolved. TRBV5-3 is an open reading frame, and its role is uncertain. V lost 3 bases and J 8 bases, leaving 11 bases between the germline ends. CDR3 length equals 12 residues. The CDR3 coding sequence is TGTGCCAGAAGCTATGGACCGGGGGGCTACACCTTC. It specifies CARSYGPGGYTF.

The chain carries TRBV6-5 and TRBJ1-1; D is unresolved. Germline lookup yields CDR1 MNHEY and CDR2 SVGAGI. Deletions cut 6 bases from V and 0 bases from J, with 8 bases between. This CDR3 region has 13 residues. Here the CDR3 reads CASRSTMNTEAFF. In DNA form, the CDR3 reads TGTGCCAGCAGGAGCACTATGAACACTGAAGCTTTCTTT.

This chain uses TRBV7-8 with TRBJ2-2, with 9 bases aligning to TRBD1. The V gene's germline CDR1 is SGHVS and CDR2 FQNEAQ. The length of the CDR3 is 16 residues. J was trimmed by 7 bases and V by 5 bases; bases with no gene match: 11. The CDR3 bases are TGTGCCAGCAGCCTTATACCGGGACAGGGTGTCGGGGAGCTGTTTTTT. It yields the protein CASSLIPGQGVGELFF. Drawing the rest from reference TRBV7-8 and TRBJ2-2, the complete variable domain is GAGVSQSPRYKVAKRGQDVALRCDPISGHVSLFWYQQALGQGPEFLTYFQNEAQLDKSGLPSDRFFAERPEGSVSTLKIQRTQQEDSAVYLCASSLIPGQGVGELFFGEGSRLTVL.

The chain employs TRBV6-1 and TRBJ1-2; no clear D gene. The CDR3 sequence is 16 residues long. Deletions cut 0 bases from V and 8 bases from J, with 19 bases between. Germline V gene data show CDR1 as MNHNS and CDR2 as SASEGT. The CDR3 region is CASSEAWAGNYVGYTF. The CDR3 DNA reads TGTGCCAGCAGTGAAGCGTGGGCGGGCAATTATGTAGGCTACACCTTC.

The V call is TRBV28, the J call TRBJ2-1; a weak D match, TRBD2 (5 bases). With 8 bases removed from V and 2 bases from J, the gap between germline ends came to 10 bases. Germline CDR1 MDHEN, CDR2 SYDVKM. This CDR3 region has 13 residues. The CDR3: CASLRLTYNEQFF. DNA for the CDR3: TGTGCCAGCCTGCGACTAACCTACAATGAGCAGTTCTTC.

The chain employs TRBV6-5 and TRBJ2-1; TRBD2 is a possible D gene (5 bases). CDR3 size: 13 residues. CDR1 and CDR2 from the germline V gene are MNHEY and SVGAGI. Trimming pared 7 bases from V and 6 bases from J, leaving 13 bases between. The chain's CDR3 is CASTQRGFNEQFF. The CDR3 nucleotides are TGTGCCAGCACCCAGCGAGGGTTCAATGAGCAGTTCTTC.

The rearrangement uses TRBV28 and TRBJ1-5; 10 bases are a match to TRBD1. Losses at the gene ends were 6 bases for V and 2 bases for J; bases not matched to a gene: 4. Germline V gene data show CDR1 as MDHEN and CDR2 as SYDVKM. The CDR3 contains 15 residues. The CDR3 coding sequence is TGTGCCAGCAGCTGGACAGGGGGTCGCAATCAGCCCCAGCATTTT. The encoded protein is CASSWTGGRNQPQHF.

This clone was detected a few times. V gene TRBV6-6 combines with J gene TRBJ1-1, with a possible D match to TRBD1 (5 bases). The CDR3 is 14 amino acids. Looked up from germline, CDR1 is MNHNY and CDR2 is SVGAGI (reference sequence). V shed 0 bases and J shed 5 bases, with 10 bases lying between them. This CDR3 is CASSYSEGRTEAFF. CDR3 nucleotide sequence: TGTGCCAGCAGTTACTCTGAGGGGAGGACTGAAGCTTTCTTT.

V usage is TRBV19 and J usage is TRBJ1-5, with a possible D match to TRBD1 (6 bases). Germline V lookup: CDR1 LNHDA, CDR2 SQIVND (reference sequence). The CDR3 contains 13 residues. Trimming took 5 bases from V and 5 from J, leaving 10 bases between them. The CDR3 coding sequence is TGTGCCAGTAGTCAACAGGGAGATCAGCCCCAGCATTTT. It codes for CASSQQGDQPQHF.

As DNA, the CDR3 is TGTGCCAGCAGCCCCGGGACAGGGGGTAGAGCTGAAGCTTTCTTT. Protein: CASSPGTGGRAEAFF. The chain joins TRBV5-6 to TRBJ1-1; 11 bases fit TRBD1. Germline-derived CDR1 and CDR2 are SGHDT and YYEEEE. The CDR3 is 15 residues long. The junction had 8 bases not matched to a gene; V was cut back by 4 bases and J by 6 bases.

This clone was observed once. The chain couples TRBV9 to TRBJ2-5; D call uncertain. The J call could be wrong; TRBJ2-7 is a better fit for the DNA end. The CDR3 consists of 12 residues. The germline CDR1 and CDR2 sequences are SGDLS and YYNGEE. CDR3 region: CASSGSLSEQYF. DNA for the CDR3: TGTGCCAGCAGCGGGAGCCTCTCCGAGCAGTACTTC.

This rearrangement joins TRBV19 to TRBJ1-5; the match to TRBD1 covers 9 bases. Germline CDR1 reads LNHDA; CDR2 reads SQIVND (reference sequence). Losses at the gene ends were 3 bases for V and 9 bases for J; bases not matched to a gene: 6. CDR3 size: 14 residues. The CDR3 reads CASSIRTGERPQHF. Written as DNA, the CDR3 is TGTGCCAGTAGTATTCGGACAGGGGAACGGCCCCAGCATTTT.